The following is a T cell receptor beta chain sequence with its context. The antigen is undetermined. The source of the sample is a study of CD8 T cells in ankylosing spondylitis. Whole-study results and caveats: Reportedly, significant enrichment of disease-linked clones occurred in matched ankylosing spondylitis synovial fluid. Ankylosing spondylitis blood appeared to be characterized by a TCR beta motif of about eight highly homologous variants.

The CDR3 has 16 residues. V lost 2 bases, J lost 3 bases, and 11 bases stayed unmatched. Germline assignment: CDR1 DFQATT and CDR2 SNEGSKA (reference sequence). TCRdb redid the calling of the 5' RACE reads with MiXCR, one entry per CDR3 protein. Of around 100,000 distinct CDR3 sequences detected, 20% to 30% appear once; the ten largest clones hold 9% to 15%. Sequencing was performed on synovial fluid, either unsorted or a sorted T cell fraction (not recorded which). The sequence was obtained from a male donor with ankylosing spondylitis. The chain links TRBV20-1 to TRBJ2-3, with 7 positions matching TRBD2. The CDR3 region is CSARPPRGSLTDTQYF. The CDR3 DNA reads TGCAGTGCTAGACCCCCTCGCGGGAGTCTTACAGATACGCAGTATTTT.